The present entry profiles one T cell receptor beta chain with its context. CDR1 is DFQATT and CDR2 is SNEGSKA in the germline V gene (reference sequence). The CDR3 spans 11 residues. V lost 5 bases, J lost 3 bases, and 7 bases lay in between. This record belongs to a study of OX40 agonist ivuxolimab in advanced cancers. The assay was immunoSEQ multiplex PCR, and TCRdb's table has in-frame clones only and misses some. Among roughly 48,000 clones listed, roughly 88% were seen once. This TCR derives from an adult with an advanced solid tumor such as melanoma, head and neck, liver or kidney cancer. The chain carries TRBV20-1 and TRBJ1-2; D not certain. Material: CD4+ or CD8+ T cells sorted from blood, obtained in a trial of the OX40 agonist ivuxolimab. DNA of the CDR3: TGCAGTGCTCCTGACGACTATGGCTACACCTTC. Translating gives CSAPDDYGYTF.